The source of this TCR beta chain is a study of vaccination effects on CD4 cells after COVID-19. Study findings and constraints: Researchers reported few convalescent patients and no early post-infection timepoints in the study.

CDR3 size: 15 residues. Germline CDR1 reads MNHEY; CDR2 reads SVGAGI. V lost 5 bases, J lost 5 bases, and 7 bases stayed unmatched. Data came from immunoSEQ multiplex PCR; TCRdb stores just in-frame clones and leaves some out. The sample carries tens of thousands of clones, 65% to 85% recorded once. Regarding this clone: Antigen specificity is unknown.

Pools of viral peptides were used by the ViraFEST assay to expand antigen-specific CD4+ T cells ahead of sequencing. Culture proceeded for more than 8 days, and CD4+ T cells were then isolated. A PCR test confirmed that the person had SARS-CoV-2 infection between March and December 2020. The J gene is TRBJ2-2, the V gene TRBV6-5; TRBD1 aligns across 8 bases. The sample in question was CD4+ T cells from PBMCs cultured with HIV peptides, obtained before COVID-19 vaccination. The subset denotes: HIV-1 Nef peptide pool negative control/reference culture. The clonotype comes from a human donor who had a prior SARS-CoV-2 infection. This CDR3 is CASSKYTGGTGELFF. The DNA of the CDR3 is TGTGCCAGCAGTAAATACACAGGGGGAACCGGGGAGCTGTTTTTT.